Only a few counts were recorded for the clone carrying this T cell receptor (beta chain). Antigen unknown. All of the isolated RNA was reverse transcribed, so expressed TCRB transcripts were sequenced. Only in-frame clones appear in the TCRdb table, and some are missing; sequencing was by immunoSEQ multiplex PCR. The repertoire consists of about 400,000 clones, with about 12% occurring once and the leading ten covering around 0.02%. A single heparinised draw of approximately 0.11 L on average was taken per donor. This sample is part of a study of beta chain features in type 1 diabetes. General study points: The VDJ junctions of type 1 diabetes patients carried fewer insertions and more deletions. Researchers caution that PCR might favor shorter templates, equally among patients and controls.

This TCR was recovered from a man between 18 and 29 years old in good health. Material for sequencing was naive CD4+ T cells from blood.

Here the CDR3 DNA reads TGTGCCAGCAGTGACTCGCTACCGGGACAGGGGAATGGCTACACCTTC. Protein sequence: CASSDSLPGQGNGYTF. This chain uses TRBV25-1 with TRBJ1-2; 10 nucleotides match TRBD1. The CDR3 covers 16 residues. V trimming: 3 bases; J trimming: 6 bases; junction bases outside the gene matches: 10. CDR1 MGHDK and CDR2 SYGVNS come from the germline V gene.